The 14 T cell receptor beta chains listed next were all sequenced from one sample in a study of T cell responses to AZD1222 COVID-19 vaccine. The repertoire was sequenced with immunoSEQ multiplex PCR; TCRdb's copy has only in-frame clones and lacks some. The sample lists about 140,000 clones; 92% were seen once. The sequencing here drew on peripheral blood, taken 28 days after the second AZD1222 dose. The receptor source for this set is an adult who received the AZD1222 COVID-19 vaccine.

This clone was detected once. The chain joins TRBV5-1 to TRBJ1-2; tentatively, D is TRBD1 (6 bases). The CDR3 totals 13 residues. Trimming stripped 0 bases from V and 3 bases from J, with 6 bases between. Per the germline V gene, CDR1 is SGHRS and CDR2 is YFSETQ. The CDR3 region has the DNA TGCGCCAGCAGCTTGGCAGGGGACTATGGCTACACCTTC. Its translation: CASSLAGDYGYTF.

V usage is TRBV6-4 and J usage is TRBJ2-2; possibly TRBD1 for D (7 bases). Trimming removed 0 bases at V and 8 bases at J, with 16 bases between. The CDR3 loop spans 16 amino acids. Germline lookup yields CDR1 MRHNA and CDR2 SNTAGT. The CDR3 DNA is TGTGCCAGCAGTGACTCGTCAGGGGGGTCCCCGGGGGAGCTGTTTTTT. Residues: CASSDSSGGSPGELFF.

The rearrangement joins TRBV7-2 to TRBJ2-5; D is uncertain. V lost 5 bases and J lost 2, with 12 bases in between. The CDR3 runs to 14 residues. Germline assignment: CDR1 SGHTA and CDR2 FQGNSA. The CDR3 bases are TGTGCCAGCAGCCCCCGGGCCCGACAAGAGACCCAGTACTTC. As protein: CASSPRARQETQYF. Looking up the rest from reference TRBV7-2 and TRBJ2-5 gives the full variable domain: GAGVSQSPSNKVTEKGKDVELRCDPISGHTALYWYRQSLGQGLEFLIYFQGNSAPDKSGLPSDRFSAERTGGSVSTLTIQRTQQEDSAVYLCASSPRARQETQYFGPGTRLLVL.

The chain links TRBV29-1 to TRBJ2-7; 7 bases are shared with TRBD2. Unmatched junction bases numbered 11, after V lost 1 base and J lost 2 bases. Per germline, CDR1 SQVTM and CDR2 ANQGSEA. The length of the CDR3 is 16 residues. CDR3: CSVEGMGSGTTYEQYF. The CDR3 nucleotides are TGCAGCGTTGAAGGGATGGGCAGCGGGACGACCTACGAGCAGTACTTC.

J is TRBJ2-7 and V is TRBV11-2; the D is unclear. CDR3 length equals 15 residues. The V gene's germline CDR1 is SGHAT and CDR2 FQNNGV. V was cut by 0 bases and J by 2 bases, with 11 bases left in between. This CDR3 reads CASSLDLLGPYEQYF. In DNA, the CDR3 is TGTGCCAGCAGCTTAGATCTGTTAGGACCCTACGAGCAGTACTTC.

This clone came up once. CDR3 sequence (DNA): TGCGCCAGCAGCCCGGGGGGCACCTCTGGGGCCAACGTCCTGACTTTC. Translation gives CASSPGGTSGANVLTF. J is TRBJ2-6 and V is TRBV5-1; possible D gene TRBD2, 7 bases. The germline V gene has CDR1 SGHRS and CDR2 YFSETQ. Trimming removed 4 bases from V and 0 bases from J, with 11 bases in between. This CDR3 contains 16 residues.

The rearrangement links TRBV19 to TRBJ1-5; D is perhaps TRBD1 (5 bases). CDR3 length: 13 amino acids. V was pared by 5 bases and J by 8 bases, with 13 bases between. In germline, CDR1 is LNHDA, CDR2 SQIVND (reference sequence). CDR3 protein: CASSADRSEPQHF. The CDR3 nucleotides read TGTGCCAGTAGTGCAGACAGATCGGAGCCCCAGCATTTT.

Only one count was recorded for this clone. The chain links TRBV10-3 to TRBJ1-2; 7 bases line up with TRBD1. The CDR3 covers 15 residues. With 3 bases clipped from V and 4 bases from J, the junction kept 8 bases outside the gene matches. Germline assignment: CDR1 ENHRY and CDR2 SYGVKD. In DNA, the CDR3 is TGTGCCATCAGTGAAAGTCAGCAGGGGGTCTATGGCTACACCTTC. It yields the protein CAISESQQGVYGYTF.

This chain joins TRBV18 and TRBJ1-6; the D is unclear. CDR3 length equals 13 residues. Per germline, CDR1 KGHSH and CDR2 LQKENI. Trimming cost V 2 bases and J 8 bases, with 7 bases left between them. Here the CDR3 reads CASSPGPHSPLHF. DNA of the CDR3: TGTGCCAGCTCACCAGGGCCCCATTCACCCCTCCACTTT.

This clone is a singleton in its sample. The genes are TRBV7-3 and TRBJ2-3; D might be TRBD1 (6 bases). The CDR3 has 18 residues. V lost 3 bases and J lost 6, with 25 bases in between. The germline gives CDR1 SGHTA, CDR2 FQGTGA. CDR3 loop: CASSFNFGRAGDRDTQYF. The CDR3, as DNA: TGTGCCAGCAGCTTCAATTTCGGTCGGGCAGGGGATCGCGATACGCAGTATTTT.

The V and J genes are TRBV6-5 and TRBJ1-1, with D uncertain. V lost 7 bases and J 5 bases, leaving 8 bases between the germline ends. The CDR3 spans 11 residues. CDR1 and CDR2 from the germline V gene are MNHEY and SVGAGI. The CDR3 DNA is TGTGCCAGCACCCAAATGACTGAAGCTTTCTTT. Amino acid sequence: CASTQMTEAFF.

The chain is built from TRBV11-2 and TRBJ2-2; D unresolved. This CDR3 is 13 amino acids long. Germline-derived CDR1 and CDR2 are SGHAT and FQNNGV. Trimming took 1 base from V and 7 from J, leaving 7 bases between them. The CDR3 nucleotides are TGTGCCAGCAGCTTAGTGACCCACGGGGAGCTGTTTTTT. Protein: CASSLVTHGELFF.

The chain combines TRBV7-9 with TRBJ1-5; 7 bases are shared with TRBD1. V lost 1 base, J lost 4 bases, and 4 bases stayed unmatched. CDR1 is SEHNR and CDR2 is FQNEAQ in the germline V gene (reference sequence). The CDR3 consists of 15 residues. The DNA of the CDR3 is TGTGCCAGCAGCTTAGGGGCGGGACAGAATCAGCCCCAGCATTTT. It translates to CASSLGAGQNQPQHF.

This chain connects TRBV7-9 to TRBJ2-2; 7 nucleotides agree with TRBD1. The V gene's germline CDR1 is SEHNR and CDR2 FQNEAQ (reference sequence). The CDR3 is made up of 16 amino acids. V lost 2 bases and J lost 3; bases outside the gene matches: 6. The CDR3 protein is CASSLIPQGYTGELFF. In DNA, the CDR3 is TGTGCCAGCAGCTTAATCCCACAGGGGTACACCGGGGAGCTGTTTTTT.